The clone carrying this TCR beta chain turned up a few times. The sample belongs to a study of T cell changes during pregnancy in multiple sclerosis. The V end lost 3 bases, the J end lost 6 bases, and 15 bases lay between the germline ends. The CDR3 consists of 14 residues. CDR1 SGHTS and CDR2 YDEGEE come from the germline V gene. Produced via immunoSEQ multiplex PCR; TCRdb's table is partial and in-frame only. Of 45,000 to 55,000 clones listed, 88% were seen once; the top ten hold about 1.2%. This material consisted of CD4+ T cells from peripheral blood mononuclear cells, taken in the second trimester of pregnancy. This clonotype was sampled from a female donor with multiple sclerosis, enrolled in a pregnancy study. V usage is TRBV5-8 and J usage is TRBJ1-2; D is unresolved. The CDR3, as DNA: TGTGCCAGCAGCTCGATAGGAGGGTCGGATGGCTACACCTTC. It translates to CASSSIGGSDGYTF.